This T cell receptor beta chain was recorded in a study of OX40 agonist ivuxolimab in advanced cancers. Germline CDR1 and CDR2: MNHNS and SASEGT. Trimming took 3 bases from V and 1 from J, leaving 13 bases between them. The CDR3 has 16 amino acids. Repertoires were generated with immunoSEQ multiplex PCR, while TCRdb's copy carries only in-frame clones and drops some. The sample has some 74,000 clones, about 85% seen once. The J gene is TRBJ2-4, the V gene TRBV6-1; D not certain. Sample: CD4+ or CD8+ T cells sorted from blood, taken in a trial of the OX40 agonist ivuxolimab. The TCR was taken from an adult with an advanced solid tumor such as melanoma, head and neck, liver or kidney cancer. The CDR3 region is CASSDTLMSAKNIQYF. CDR3 DNA sequence: TGTGCCAGCAGTGACACACTGATGAGCGCCAAAAACATTCAGTACTTC.